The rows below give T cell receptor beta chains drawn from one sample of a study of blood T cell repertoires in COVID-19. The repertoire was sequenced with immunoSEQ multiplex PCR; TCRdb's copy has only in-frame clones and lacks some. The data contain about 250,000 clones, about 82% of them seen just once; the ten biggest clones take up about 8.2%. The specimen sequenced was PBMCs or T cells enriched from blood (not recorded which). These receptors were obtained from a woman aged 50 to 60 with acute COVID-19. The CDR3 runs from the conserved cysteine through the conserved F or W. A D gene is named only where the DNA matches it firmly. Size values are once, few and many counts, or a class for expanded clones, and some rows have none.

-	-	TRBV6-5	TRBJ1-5	TGTGCCAGCAGAATTTTTCAGGGTCAGCCCCAGCATTTT	CASRIFQGQPQHF
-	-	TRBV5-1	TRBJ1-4	TGCGCCAGCAGCTTGTCGGGGGGAGCAACTAATGAAAAACTGTTTTTT	CASSLSGGATNEKLFF
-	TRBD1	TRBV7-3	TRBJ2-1	TGTGCCAGCAGCATCACGGGACAGGGAGTTCGGTTCTTC	CASSITGQGVRFF
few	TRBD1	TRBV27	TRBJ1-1	TGTGCCAGCAGTTTAGACAGGGCGAATGGTGGGAGTACTTTCTTT	CASSLDRANGGSTFF
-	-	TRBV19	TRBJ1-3	TGTGCCAGTAGTATCCAGGACTCGGCGTACTCTGGAAACACCATATATTTT	CASSIQDSAYSGNTIYF
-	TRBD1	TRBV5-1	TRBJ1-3	TGCGCCAGCAGCTCCAACCCGACAGGGGGCGGTGGAAACACCATATATTTT	CASSSNPTGGGGNTIYF
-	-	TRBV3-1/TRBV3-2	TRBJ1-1	TGTGCCAGCAGCCAAGATCATGGTCAAGCGGGAGCTTTCTTT	CASSQDHGQAGAFF
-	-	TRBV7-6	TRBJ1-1	TGTGCCAGCAGCTATTCAGGATACACTGAAGCTTTCTTT	CASSYSGYTEAFF
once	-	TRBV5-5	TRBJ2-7	TGTGCCAGCAGCCCGGCGGGCCGGGAAGCCTACGAGCAGTACTTC	CASSPAGREAYEQYF
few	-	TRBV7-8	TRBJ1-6	TGTGCCAGCAGCTTAGCCGGGAGCTATAATTCACCCCTCCACTTT	CASSLAGSYNSPLHF
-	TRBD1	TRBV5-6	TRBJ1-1	TGTGCCAGCAGCTTTACGACAGGGGGAACTGAAGCTTTCTTT	CASSFTTGGTEAFF